These 16 T cell receptor beta chains were all obtained from the same sample, sequenced in a study of T cells in Graves' hyperthyroidism and ophthalmopathy. Using RNA transcripts as the source, TCR beta CDR3 regions were amplified. An initial round of RT-PCR targeting the TCR CDR3 relied on the HTBI primer set. TCRdb re-called the multiplex PCR reads through MiXCR, storing one row per CDR3 protein. The sample has some 600,000 distinct CDR3 sequences; around 13% are singletons. The sequencing input was blood. Receptors were obtained from a woman aged 25-40 years with Graves' hyperthyroidism that later progressed to Graves' ophthalmopathy.

To note about this clonotype: A much larger clone differs from this one at a single base, so this may be a read error. CDR3 sequence (DNA): TGTGCCAGCAGCGAGCCCTTGGGGGTGCCGGGAAAGACCCAGTACTTC. Protein product: CASSEPLGVPGKTQYF. The rearrangement uses TRBV9 and TRBJ2-5; D is tentatively TRBD1 or TRBD2 (5 bases each). Trimming took off 3 bases at V and 6 bases at J, with 21 bases between the two ends. The CDR3 covers 16 residues. Germline values: CDR1 SGDLS, CDR2 YYNGEE.

The chain recombines TRBV20-1 with TRBJ2-5, with TRBD1 matching over 10 bases. The V segment lost 3 bases and the J segment 0 bases; nucleotides outside the gene matches: 7. The CDR3 has 16 amino acids. Germline V gene data show CDR1 as DFQATT and CDR2 as SNEGSKA (reference sequence). The CDR3 here is CSASERTGGDQETQYF. The CDR3 nucleotides are TGCAGTGCTAGCGAAAGGACAGGGGGAGACCAAGAGACCCAGTACTTC.

This clonotype was recorded at least ten times. J is TRBJ2-3 and V is TRBV11-3; 7 bases map to TRBD2. Trimming removed 5 bases from V and 0 bases from J; junction bases left unmatched: 8. CDR1 SGHNT and CDR2 YENEEA come from the germline V gene. The CDR3 runs 16 residues. The CDR3 DNA is TGTGCCAGCAGCCCCCGGGGTAGCGGGAGCACAGATACGCAGTATTTT. It encodes CASSPRGSGSTDTQYF. Full variable domain (remainder filled in from reference TRBV11-3 and TRBJ2-3): EAGVVQSPRYKIIEKKQPVAFWCNPISGHNTLYWYLQNLGQGPELLIRYENEEAVDDSQLPKDRFSAERLKGVDSTLKIQPAELGDSAVYLCASSPRGSGSTDTQYFGPGTRLTVL.

This clonotype was detected many times. V and J are TRBV20-1 and TRBJ2-7; 8 bases agree with TRBD1. The CDR3 covers 11 residues. V was clipped by 5 bases and J by 9 bases; unmatched bases: 6. Germline loops: CDR1 DFQATT, CDR2 SNEGSKA (reference sequence). The CDR3 is CSAATGTGQYF. CDR3 DNA sequence: TGCAGTGCTGCCACCGGGACAGGGCAGTACTTC.

This clonotype was seen repeatedly, ten times or more. The chain joins TRBV12-3 or TRBV12-4 to TRBJ1-5; no firm D call. The length of the CDR3 is 13 residues. The V gene lost 2 bases and the J gene lost 3 bases, with 5 bases spanning the gap. As DNA, the CDR3 is TGTGCCAGCAGTTTATCCCTCAATCAGCCCCAGCATTTT. Translating gives CASSLSLNQPQHF.

Concerning this clonotype itself: One base away lies a much larger clone, so this may be a sequencing read error. The V gene is TRBV2, the J gene TRBJ2-3; unclear D gene. The length of the CDR3 is 14 residues. Germline-derived CDR1 and CDR2 are SNHLY and FYNNEI. The CDR3, as DNA: TGTGCCAGCAGCTCCCGAATGAGCAGAGATACGCAGTATTTT. Translated, it gives CASSSRMSRDTQYF.

The V gene is TRBV6-1, the J gene TRBJ2-5; D gene ambiguous. The V end lost 1 base, the J end lost 3 bases, and 12 bases lay between the germline ends. Looked up from germline, CDR1 is MNHNS and CDR2 is SASEGT. This CDR3 is 15 amino acids long. CDR3 loop: CASSEVGLREETQYF. CDR3 DNA: TGTGCCAGCAGTGAAGTAGGGCTGCGAGAAGAGACCCAGTACTTC.

Many counts were recorded for this clonotype. The chain uses TRBV2 and TRBJ1-2; weak D call: TRBD1 (5 bases). This CDR3 region has 16 residues. Germline V gene sequence: CDR1 SNHLY, CDR2 FYNNEI. Trimming cost V 4 bases and J 8 bases, with 23 bases left between them. The CDR3, as DNA: TGTGCCAGCAGTGCACCCTGGGGGGGGGGTGTACGCGGCTACACCTTC. This encodes CASSAPWGGGVRGYTF.

This clonotype occurred many times. This rearrangement joins TRBV30 to TRBJ1-6; D unresolved. The ends were cut back, 3 bases at V and 7 bases at J, with 10 bases in the middle. Germline CDR1 and CDR2: GTSNPN and SVGIG (reference sequence). The CDR3 is 13 residues long. The CDR3 DNA reads TGTGCCTGGAGCGAACCGGGGAATTCACCCCTCCACTTT. It is translated as CAWSEPGNSPLHF.

Here the CDR3 reads CATSNIAGGDNEQFF. The CDR3 coding sequence is TGTGCCACCAGCAATATAGCGGGAGGAGACAATGAGCAGTTCTTC. The chain is built from TRBV15 and TRBJ2-1; 10 positions match TRBD2. Trimming removed 4 bases from V and 5 bases from J; junction bases left unmatched: 5. Germline CDR1 LNHNV, CDR2 YYDKDF (reference sequence). The CDR3 loop spans 15 amino acids.

This clonotype was recorded at least ten times. The CDR3, as DNA: TGTGCCAGCAGTTTGGGCCTGGACACTGAAGCTTTCTTT. Protein: CASSLGLDTEAFF. J is TRBJ1-1 and V is TRBV27; no clear D. The CDR3 loop spans 13 amino acids. Looked up from germline, CDR1 is MNHEY and CDR2 is SMNVEV (reference sequence). V was shortened by 3 bases and J by 3 bases, with 8 bases between the two germline ends.

The chain combines TRBV9 with TRBJ2-5, with a possible D match to TRBD2 (6 bases). Germline CDR1 is SGDLS and CDR2 is YYNGEE. V lost 0 bases to trimming and J lost 5 bases, with 23 bases between them. This CDR3 region has 18 residues. Here the CDR3 reads CASSVDSRRGADRETQYF. CDR3 in DNA: TGTGCCAGCAGCGTAGATTCAAGGCGGGGAGCGGACCGGGAGACCCAGTACTTC.

This clonotype was observed a handful of times. This rearrangement joins TRBV19 to TRBJ2-1; D is unresolved. Germline loops: CDR1 LNHDA, CDR2 SQIVND (reference sequence). Trimming removed 3 bases from V and 8 bases from J, with 11 bases in between. The CDR3 loop spans 13 amino acids. DNA for the CDR3: TGTGCCAGTAGTATTCTTCCAGCTTATGAGCAGTTCTTC. It yields the protein CASSILPAYEQFF.

This clonotype was found many times. The chain couples TRBV27 to TRBJ1-5; unclear D gene. V was shortened by 0 bases and J by 2 bases, with 8 bases between the two germline ends. This CDR3 region has 15 residues. The germline V gene has CDR1 MNHEY and CDR2 SMNVEV (reference sequence). In nucleotides, the CDR3 is TGTGCCAGCAGTTTATCCGGGTTCGGCAATCAGCCCCAGCATTTT. This gives the protein CASSLSGFGNQPQHF.

This clonotype was seen a handful of times. This chain links TRBV7-8 with TRBJ2-2; TRBD1 agrees at 11 bases. The V gene's germline CDR1 is SGHVS and CDR2 FQNEAQ. This CDR3 has 16 amino acids. The V segment lost 6 bases and the J segment 5 bases; nucleotides outside the gene matches: 8. CDR3 region: CASRPAGTGGTGELFF. DNA for the CDR3: TGTGCCAGCAGACCGGCCGGGACAGGGGGAACCGGGGAGCTGTTTTTT.

This clonotype appeared a few times. This chain joins TRBV15 and TRBJ2-1, with D perhaps TRBD1 or TRBD2 (5 bases each). This CDR3 region has 15 residues. CDR1 is LNHNV and CDR2 is YYDKDF in the germline V gene (reference sequence). The germline V and J ends were trimmed by 1 base and 4 bases, with 11 bases remaining between them. The CDR3 DNA sequence: TGTGCCACCAGCAGAGTTGGGGGTGGTTACAATGAGCAGTTCTTC. As protein: CATSRVGGGYNEQFF.